Each of the 21 T cell receptor beta chains below was sequenced from the same sample in a study of blood T cell repertoires in COVID-19. Method: immunoSEQ multiplex PCR; TCRdb's copy keeps in-frame clones and lacks some. The table shows some 68,000 clones, with 70% to 85% occurring only once. The sample consisted of peripheral blood. Receptors originate from an older man with acute or convalescent COVID-19.

This chain uses TRBV11-1 with TRBJ2-5; D perhaps matches TRBD1 (7 bases). Germline V lookup: CDR1 SGHAT, CDR2 FQDESV (reference sequence). The V end was cut by 0 bases, the J end by 4 bases, with 12 bases between. The CDR3 covers 15 residues. CDR3 sequence: CASSLAAGQRETQYF. The CDR3 nucleotides read TGTGCCAGCAGCTTAGCGGCGGGACAGCGAGAGACCCAGTACTTC.

V gene TRBV4-1 combines with J gene TRBJ1-1; 8 bases map to TRBD1. Germline loops: CDR1 MGHRA, CDR2 YSYEKL. The V and J ends lost 2 bases and 1 base, in that order; junction bases with no gene match: 3. The CDR3 runs 15 residues. The CDR3 DNA reads as TGCGCCAGCAGCCAATTGGACAGGGCGAACACTGAAGCTTTCTTT. Its translation is CASSQLDRANTEAFF.

This clone was observed many times. The V gene is TRBV6-5, the J gene TRBJ1-4, with 9 bases aligning to TRBD1. The CDR3 totals 15 residues. Looked up from germline, CDR1 is MNHEY and CDR2 is SVGAGI. V shed 2 bases, J shed 7 bases, and the junction held 5 bases outside the gene matches. This CDR3 is CASSYGGTGFEKLFF. In nucleotides, the CDR3 is TGTGCCAGCAGTTACGGGGGGACAGGGTTTGAAAAACTGTTTTTT.

V usage is TRBV3-1 (or the pseudogene TRBV3-2) and J usage is TRBJ2-1, with 9 bases fitting TRBD2. The CDR3 loop spans 15 amino acids. V dropped 5 bases and J dropped 7; count of bases not matched to a gene: 9. CDR1 and CDR2 (germline): LGHDT, YNNKEL (reference sequence). The CDR3 sequence: CASSKETSGLNEQFF. In nucleotides, the CDR3 is TGTGCCAGCAGCAAGGAAACTAGCGGGCTGAATGAGCAGTTCTTC.

This chain joins TRBV10-1 and TRBJ1-1; 9 nucleotides agree with TRBD1. Per germline, CDR1 WNHNN and CDR2 SYGVQD (reference sequence). Trimming cost V 6 bases and J 5 bases; bases outside gene matches: 7. The CDR3 extends over 14 amino acids. CDR3 DNA: TGCGCCAGCAGCATGACAGGGGGGCGGACTGAAGCTTTCTTT. It codes for CASSMTGGRTEAFF.

The rearrangement links TRBV5-5 to TRBJ1-2; possibly TRBD1 for D (6 bases). The V gene's germline CDR1 is SGHKS and CDR2 YYEKEE (reference sequence). With 3 bases removed from V and 2 bases from J, the gap between germline ends came to 17 bases. The CDR3 is 16 residues long. The CDR3 DNA reads as TGTGCCAGCAGCTCCCGAGGGCAGGGGCCGAACTATGGCTACACCTTC. The encoded protein is CASSSRGQGPNYGYTF.

The rearrangement links TRBV6-5 to TRBJ1-2; 9 positions agree with TRBD1. Germline V gene data show CDR1 as MNHEY and CDR2 as SVGAGI. J lost 8 bases, V lost 6 bases, and 10 bases had no gene match. The CDR3 is 14 residues long. The CDR3 region is CASSPWTGEYGYTF. The CDR3 DNA follows: TGTGCCAGCAGCCCCTGGACAGGGGAATACGGCTACACCTTC.

V is TRBV27 and J is TRBJ2-7, with TRBD2 identical over 8 bases. The ends lost 6 bases at V and 2 bases at J; junction bases unmatched: 9. CDR3 size: 15 residues. Germline V gives CDR1 MNHEY, CDR2 SMNVEV (reference sequence). CDR3: CASRRSIAGTYEQYF. The CDR3 region has the DNA TGTGCCAGCAGGCGGTCGATAGCGGGAACCTACGAGCAGTACTTC.

This chain uses TRBV19 with TRBJ2-2, with D perhaps TRBD1 (5 bases). V was clipped by 3 bases and J by 2 bases, with 7 bases between them. Germline lookup yields CDR1 LNHDA and CDR2 SQIVND (reference sequence). The CDR3 loop spans 14 amino acids. DNA for the CDR3: TGTGCCAGTAGTATGGGGCGAAACACCGGGGAGCTGTTTTTT. Translated, it gives CASSMGRNTGELFF.

On this clone: One end of the junction varies from germline; a read error may be responsible. The chain couples TRBV29-1 to TRBJ1-2; D perhaps matches TRBD1 (5 bases). This CDR3 contains 14 residues. Looked up from germline, CDR1 is SQVTM and CDR2 is ANQGSEA. The CDR3 nucleotides are TGCAGCGTCGAAGATGGGGGGGTGGATGGGCGCTACACCTTC. Its protein is CSVEDGGVDGRYTF.

This rearrangement joins TRBV27 to TRBJ2-1; 13 bases line up with TRBD2. Germline loops: CDR1 MNHEY, CDR2 SMNVEV (reference sequence). CDR3 length equals 19 residues. V shed 7 bases, J shed 6 bases, and the junction held 18 bases outside the gene matches. The CDR3 DNA reads as TGTGCCAGCAACCCGATACCCGGGACTAGCGGGACCGCGGGCAATGAGCAGTTCTTC. Amino acid sequence: CASNPIPGTSGTAGNEQFF.

This chain links TRBV24-1 with TRBJ2-3; tentatively, D is TRBD2 (5 bases). This CDR3 is 17 amino acids long. CDR1 and CDR2 from the germline V gene are KGHDR and SFDVKD. V lost 1 base, J lost 3 bases, and 16 bases lay in between. This chain's CDR3 is CATSDLLLDSGTDTQYF. CDR3 in DNA: TGTGCCACCAGTGATTTATTATTGGACTCGGGAACAGATACGCAGTATTTT.

This clone was observed once. J is TRBJ2-7 and V is TRBV2, with 14 bases matching TRBD2. The CDR3 runs to 16 residues. Germline CDR1 reads SNHLY; CDR2 reads FYNNEI. J gave up 6 bases and V 3 bases, and 7 bases lay outside the gene matches. CDR3 DNA: TGTGCCAGCAGTGACCGGGGACTAGCGGGAGCTAGCGAGCAGTACTTC. Its translation: CASSDRGLAGASEQYF.

The chain links TRBV2 to TRBJ1-3; 8 positions match TRBD1. Unmatched junction bases numbered 4, after V lost 6 bases and J lost 3 bases. This CDR3 has 14 amino acids. Germline V lookup: CDR1 SNHLY, CDR2 FYNNEI. The CDR3 loop is CASSTGGGGNTIYF. CDR3 in DNA: TGTGCCAGCAGCACAGGGGGAGGTGGAAACACCATATATTTT.

This chain connects TRBV11-3 to TRBJ2-1; tentatively, D is TRBD2 (6 bases). Per germline, CDR1 SGHNT and CDR2 YENEEA. The CDR3 contains 16 residues. V gave up 3 bases and J gave up 7 bases, with 19 bases separating them. The CDR3 region is CASSFSGGTPDNEQFF. The DNA of the CDR3 is TGTGCCAGCAGCTTCAGTGGGGGGACGCCGGATAATGAGCAGTTCTTC.

The gene calls are TRBV11-3 and TRBJ2-3; D is perhaps TRBD2 (5 bases). Per the germline V gene, CDR1 is SGHNT and CDR2 is YENEEA. V lost 1 base to trimming and J lost 1 base, with 9 bases between them. This CDR3 has 15 residues. In nucleotides, the CDR3 is TGTGCCAGCAGCTTAGGGGCGGGTCGCACAGATACGCAGTATTTT. It yields the protein CASSLGAGRTDTQYF.

The chain has TRBV11-3 and TRBJ2-3; TRBD1 matches 7 bases. The CDR3 contains 14 residues. The V and J ends lost 5 bases and 2 bases, in that order; junction bases with no gene match: 4. The germline V gene encodes CDR1 SGHNT and CDR2 YENEEA. Here the CDR3 reads CASSPGQFTDTQYF. The CDR3 region has the DNA TGTGCCAGCAGCCCGGGACAGTTCACAGATACGCAGTATTTT. Full variable domain (missing parts from reference TRBV11-3 and TRBJ2-3): EAGVVQSPRYKIIEKKQPVAFWCNPISGHNTLYWYLQNLGQGPELLIRYENEEAVDDSQLPKDRFSAERLKGVDSTLKIQPAELGDSAVYLCASSPGQFTDTQYFGPGTRLTVL.

V gene TRBV14 combines with J gene TRBJ2-7, with 10 bases fitting TRBD2. V gave up 4 bases and J gave up 0 bases; unmatched junction bases: 9. Germline CDR1 is SGHDN and CDR2 is FVKESK. This CDR3 has 17 amino acids. This chain's CDR3 is CASSPPTSGYRSYEQYF. In DNA form, the CDR3 reads TGTGCCAGCAGCCCCCCGACTAGCGGGTACCGCTCCTACGAGCAGTACTTC.

The CDR3 loop is CAWSVMASGSEDTQYF. In nucleotides, the CDR3 is TGTGCCTGGAGTGTAATGGCTAGCGGGAGCGAGGATACGCAGTATTTT. This chain links TRBV30 with TRBJ2-3; 10 nucleotides match TRBD2. The junction had 9 bases not matched to a gene; V was cut back by 0 bases and J by 6 bases. This CDR3 is built from 16 residues. CDR1 GTSNPN and CDR2 SVGIG come from the germline V gene (reference sequence).

This chain joins TRBV4-2 and TRBJ2-7; the match to TRBD1 covers 8 bases. V gave up 2 bases and J gave up 2 bases; unmatched junction bases: 5. The germline V gene has CDR1 LGHNA and CDR2 YNFKEQ. This CDR3 comprises 15 residues. In nucleotides, the CDR3 is TGTGCCAGCAGCCAACCTGCAGGGGGCCCCTACGAGCAGTACTTC. Its protein is CASSQPAGGPYEQYF.

The table lists this clone with a few counts. V and J are TRBV6-6 and TRBJ1-3, with TRBD1 matching 7 bases. Germline CDR1 and CDR2: MNHNY and SVGAGI (reference sequence). The CDR3 extends over 16 amino acids. With V trimmed by 7 bases and J by 0 bases, 9 bases remained unmatched. For the CDR3, the DNA is TGTGCCAGCATCACGGGGACAGTCTCCTCTGGAAACACCATATATTTT. Its translation: CASITGTVSSGNTIYF.